A single sample gave rise to the 31 T cell receptor beta chains below, sequenced in a study of blood T cells in healthy people across ages (dated by TCRdb to the mid-2010s). Library preparation used 5' RACE. Sequencing was performed on an Illumina HiSeq 2500. A second PCR of 7 to 11 cycles was performed with a sample-barcoded 5' primer and a J-beta primer mix. Starting from the raw public reads, TCRdb applied fastp trimming at Q25, assembled clones with MiXCR and retained in-frame beta chains. Each entry is one CDR3 protein sequence, shown with its most common DNA and genes. The sample contains around 1,500,000 distinct CDR3 sequences, about 28% of them found a single time. 7% to 9% of the sample lies in the top ten. What was sequenced was blood. These receptors all come from a woman in her 30s in good health.

The V and J genes are TRBV5-1 and TRBJ2-1; 7 bases are shared with TRBD1. Germline loops: CDR1 SGHRS, CDR2 YFSETQ. Germline trimming cut 1 base from V and 4 bases from J; bases unmatched to any gene: 5. The CDR3 consists of 15 residues. CDR3 loop: CASSLNRDRYNEQFF. The CDR3 DNA sequence: TGCGCCAGCAGCTTGAACCGGGACAGATACAATGAGCAGTTCTTC. Supplemented by reference TRBV5-1 and TRBJ2-1, the full variable domain reads KAGVTQTPRYLIKTRGQQVTLSCSPISGHRSVSWYQQTPGQGLQFLFEYFSETQRNKGNFPGRFSGRQFSNSRSEMNVSTLELGDSALYLCASSLNRDRYNEQFFGPGTRLTVL.

Ten or more counts support this clonotype. V usage is TRBV28 and J usage is TRBJ1-2, with 7 bases aligning to TRBD1. The CDR3 is made up of 15 amino acids. V lost 3 bases to trimming and J lost 4 bases; unmatched junction nucleotides: 8. Germline V gene lookup returns CDR1 MDHEN and CDR2 SYDVKM. The CDR3 DNA is TGTGCCAGCAGTTTCCGTAAGACAGGGAGCTATGGCTACACCTTC. This translates into CASSFRKTGSYGYTF.

This clonotype occurred a few times. One end of the junction is discordant with germline, which a read error may explain. The rearrangement links TRBV4-1 to TRBJ1-5; tentatively, D is TRBD1 (5 bases). CDR1 is MGHRA, CDR2 YSYEKL, per germline. CDR3 length equals 16 residues. The CDR3 DNA sequence: TGTGCCAGCAGCCAGACCCGGGACTCTAGCAATCAGCCCCAGCATTTT. Translated: CASSQTRDSSNQPQHF.

The rearrangement links TRBV7-6 to TRBJ1-1; 9 nucleotides agree with TRBD1. The CDR3 is 18 amino acids. V gave up 5 bases and J gave up 1 base; unmatched junction bases: 14. CDR1 SGHVS and CDR2 FNYEAQ come from the germline V gene. CDR3 nucleotides: TGTGCCAGCAGCCTCCGGGAGGGACAGGGAAAGTGGAACACTGAAGCTTTCTTT. Its protein is CASSLREGQGKWNTEAFF. The full variable domain, completed using reference TRBV7-6 and TRBJ1-1, is GAGVSQSPRYKVTKRGQDVALRCDPISGHVSLYWYRQALGQGPEFLTYFNYEAQQDKSGLPNDRFSAERPEGSISTLTIQRTEQRDSAMYRCASSLREGQGKWNTEAFFGQGTRLTVV.

Regarding this clonotype: A single base separates this from a much larger clone, so it may be a read error. The chain joins TRBV10-3 to TRBJ2-1; perhaps TRBD2 as D (6 bases). CDR1 is ENHRY, CDR2 SYGVKD, per germline. CDR3 length: 14 residues. The CDR3, as DNA: TGTGCCACAATGGGGGGTATCTCCTGCAATGAGCAGTTCTTC. Translating it yields CATMGGISCNEQFF.

The CDR3 sequence: CASSLTAQSYGYTF. CDR3 coding DNA: TGTGCCAGCAGCCTTACGGCACAGAGCTATGGCTACACCTTC. This chain links TRBV2 with TRBJ1-2; no definite D call. Deletions cut 6 bases from V and 4 bases from J, with 15 bases between. Germline-derived CDR1 and CDR2 are SNHLY and FYNNEI. CDR3 size: 14 residues.

As concerns this clonotype: One end of the junction varies from germline; a read error may be responsible. V and J are TRBV12-3 or TRBV12-4 and TRBJ2-1; 9 bases line up with TRBD1. The CDR3 contains 17 residues. The CDR3 sequence is CASSFLYGTGLYHEQFF. The CDR3 region has the DNA TGTGCCAGCAGTTTCCTGTATGGGACAGGGTTGTACCATGAGCAGTTCTTT.

This clonotype showed up many times. This CDR3 reads CASSLFGGNTEAFF. DNA for the CDR3: TGTGCCAGCAGCTTATTCGGCGGGAACACTGAAGCTTTCTTT. V usage is TRBV7-2 and J usage is TRBJ1-1; no firm D call. Trimming left V 2 bases short and J 1 base short, with 8 bases between. The CDR3 has 14 residues. Germline CDR1 reads SGHTA; CDR2 reads FQGNSA.

The rearrangement uses TRBV4-1 and TRBJ1-1, with D tentatively TRBD1 (5 bases). Trimming took off 2 bases at V and 3 bases at J, with 10 bases between the two ends. CDR1 and CDR2 from the germline V gene are MGHRA and YSYEKL. The CDR3 has 14 residues. The CDR3 reads CASSQLQVHTEAFF. The CDR3 DNA is TGCGCCAGCAGCCAACTACAGGTCCACACTGAAGCTTTCTTT.

This clonotype has a single count. This rearrangement joins TRBV7-4 to TRBJ1-6, with a tentative D call TRBD1 (6 bases). This CDR3 has 19 amino acids. Deletions cut 1 base from V and 0 bases from J, with 16 bases between. Looked up from germline, CDR1 is SGHVT and CDR2 is SQSDAQ. DNA for the CDR3: TGTGCCAGCAGCTTAGGCGGAGGGGGTAGGATCTCCTATAATTCACCCCTCCACTTT. It translates to CASSLGGGGRISYNSPLHF.

This clonotype was seen a handful of times. The J gene is TRBJ2-3, the V gene TRBV5-6; D is ambiguous. There are 14 residues in the CDR3. Germline V gives CDR1 SGHDT, CDR2 YYEEEE. V was trimmed by 0 bases and J by 4 bases, leaving 9 bases between them. CDR3 sequence (DNA): TGTGCCAGCAGCTTGGCCATTAGCCCAGATACGCAGTATTTT. This gives the protein CASSLAISPDTQYF.

This clonotype was seen a few times. V and J are TRBV5-1 and TRBJ2-5, with 14 bases fitting TRBD2. Unmatched junction bases numbered 10, after V lost 4 bases and J lost 5 bases. CDR1 SGHRS and CDR2 YFSETQ come from the germline V gene. The CDR3 is made up of 17 amino acids. Here the CDR3 reads CASSRGTSGGDRETQYF. In DNA form, the CDR3 reads TGCGCCAGCAGCAGAGGGACTAGCGGGGGTGATCGGGAGACCCAGTACTTC.

There are a few counts of this clonotype. The chain is built from TRBV3-1 and TRBJ2-6, with D unclear. Trimming cost V 2 bases and J 0 bases, with 8 bases left between them. The CDR3 is made up of 16 amino acids. Germline assignment: CDR1 LGHDT and CDR2 YNNKEL (reference sequence). The CDR3 loop reads CASSQRQSSGANVLTF. CDR3 DNA: TGTGCCAGCAGCCAAAGGCAGTCCTCTGGGGCCAACGTCCTGACTTTC.

This clonotype was recorded a few times. J is TRBJ1-6 and V is TRBV30; D call uncertain. This CDR3 has 13 residues. Germline V CDR1 and CDR2: GTSNPN, SVGIG (reference sequence). V lost 3 bases to trimming and J lost 7 bases, with 10 bases between them. The CDR3 reads CAWRYWRNSPLHF. DNA of the CDR3: TGTGCCTGGAGGTACTGGAGAAATTCACCCCTCCACTTT.

At least ten counts were recorded for this clonotype. The genes are TRBV7-2 and TRBJ2-6; no firm D call. The CDR3 is 16 amino acids. The V end was cut by 1 base, the J end by 4 bases, with 11 bases between. Germline V gives CDR1 SGHTA, CDR2 FQGNSA. The CDR3 DNA follows: TGTGCCAGCAGCTTAGTTCCCCGGGTCGGGGCCAACGTCCTGACTTTC. It specifies CASSLVPRVGANVLTF.

This clonotype was seen at least ten times. Sequence at one end of the junction differs from germline and may be a read error. The chain uses TRBV5-1 and TRBJ1-6, with D perhaps matching TRBD1 (6 bases). The germline gives CDR1 SGHRS, CDR2 YFSETQ. This CDR3 comprises 13 residues. The CDR3 sequence: CASSDRTDSPLHF. The CDR3 DNA sequence: TGTGCCAGCAGTGACCGGACAGATTCACCCCTCCACTTT.

This clonotype was observed at least ten times. The chain recombines TRBV12-3 or TRBV12-4 with TRBJ2-7, with 8 bases aligning to TRBD1. The CDR3 sequence is 14 residues long. V shed 6 bases and J 3 bases; nucleotides not matched to a gene: 7. Here the CDR3 DNA reads TGTGCCAGCAGCCCGACAGGGGCATTCTACGAGCAGTACTTC. Its protein is CASSPTGAFYEQYF.

This clonotype appeared many times. V is TRBV7-9 and J is TRBJ2-5, with 7 bases fitting TRBD1. CDR3 length equals 16 residues. CDR1 is SEHNR, CDR2 FQNEAQ, per germline (reference sequence). V lost 0 bases and J lost 5; bases outside the gene matches: 9. CDR3 loop: CASSLAGDTRGETQYF. CDR3 nucleotides: TGTGCCAGCAGCTTAGCGGGGGACACCAGGGGGGAGACCCAGTACTTC.

The CDR3 bases are TGCAGCTACAGGGGCCCCGAAGATACGCAGTATTTT. It is translated as CSYRGPEDTQYF. This sequence joins TRBV29-1 and TRBJ2-3; 7 nucleotides match TRBD1. The CDR3 length is 12 residues. From germline, CDR1 is SQVTM and CDR2 ANQGSEA. V lost 8 bases, J lost 5 bases, and 7 bases stayed unmatched.

This clonotype was seen only a few times. The chain employs TRBV15 and TRBJ2-1, with 7 bases that match TRBD1. Near its end, the DNA agrees better with TRBJ2-7, so the J call may be wrong. The CDR3 contains 19 residues. Germline values: CDR1 LNHNV, CDR2 YYDKDF (reference sequence). In nucleotides, the CDR3 is TGTGCCACCAGCCCCCGAACGCAAGGGGGCGGTTACTCCTACAATGAGCAGTACTTC. This encodes CATSPRTQGGGYSYNEQYF.

This rearrangement joins TRBV7-8 to TRBJ2-5; possibly TRBD1 or TRBD2 for D (5 bases each). Trimming took off 3 bases at V and 6 bases at J, with 11 bases between the two ends. Germline CDR1 reads SGHVS; CDR2 reads FQNEAQ. This CDR3 region has 13 residues. In DNA, the CDR3 is TGTGCCAGCAGCTTTTACAGGAGGAAGACCCAGTACTTC. Protein sequence: CASSFYRRKTQYF.

This chain uses TRBV5-1 with TRBJ2-6; D is uncertain. The CDR3 consists of 18 residues. The germline gives CDR1 SGHRS, CDR2 YFSETQ. Trimming took 1 base from V and 0 from J, leaving 14 bases between them. The CDR3 is CASSLFHRQASGANVLTF. The CDR3 coding sequence is TGCGCCAGCAGCTTGTTTCATAGGCAGGCCTCTGGGGCCAACGTCCTGACTTTC.

V usage is TRBV7-2 and J usage is TRBJ1-5; the D gene is possibly TRBD1 (6 bases). The CDR3 has 13 residues. V lost 5 bases to trimming and J lost 7 bases, with 12 bases between them. Germline CDR1 is SGHTA and CDR2 is FQGNSA. Here the CDR3 reads CASSARQGQPQHF. In DNA form, the CDR3 reads TGTGCCAGCAGCGCCCGCCAGGGGCAGCCCCAGCATTTT.

This clonotype was seen many times. This chain uses TRBV20-1 with TRBJ2-7; 7 nucleotides line up with TRBD2. The germline gives CDR1 DFQATT, CDR2 SNEGSKA (reference sequence). The CDR3 is 14 residues long. With 3 bases clipped from V and 3 bases from J, the junction kept 8 bases outside the gene matches. The CDR3 DNA is TGCAGTGCTAGGAGGCGGGAGATAAACTACGAGCAGTACTTC. Translating gives CSARRREINYEQYF.

This clonotype was seen repeatedly, ten times or more. The chain couples TRBV12-3 or TRBV12-4 to TRBJ1-5; no clear D. The length of the CDR3 is 15 residues. V lost 1 base to trimming and J lost 4 bases, with 11 bases between them. The CDR3 is CASSLVDVGNQPQHF. The CDR3 DNA sequence: TGTGCCAGCAGTTTAGTCGATGTGGGGAATCAGCCCCAGCATTTT.

DNA for the CDR3: TGTGCCAGCAGCCAGGGTCAGGGGACAGGTGATACGCAGTATTTT. Translation: CASSQGQGTGDTQYF. The V call is TRBV7-2, the J call TRBJ2-3; 8 bases map to TRBD1. The V gene end was trimmed by 5 bases and the J gene end by 6 bases; junction bases not matched to a gene: 10. Germline CDR1 and CDR2: SGHTA and FQGNSA. The length of the CDR3 is 15 residues.

This clonotype was found many times. The J gene is TRBJ2-7, the V gene TRBV20-1, with D possibly matching TRBD1 (6 bases). Looked up from germline, CDR1 is DFQATT and CDR2 is SNEGSKA (reference sequence). There are 14 residues in the CDR3. The V end was cut by 6 bases, the J end by 0 bases, with 15 bases between. The CDR3 reads CSANPGTTSYEQYF. The CDR3, as DNA: TGCAGTGCAAACCCCGGGACAACCTCCTACGAGCAGTACTTC.

The rearrangement joins TRBV20-1 to TRBJ2-7; 9 nucleotides match TRBD1. This CDR3 contains 14 residues. The J segment lost 4 bases and the V segment lost 2 bases, leaving 6 bases of the junction unmatched. CDR1 is DFQATT and CDR2 is SNEGSKA in the germline V gene (reference sequence). CDR3 in amino acids: CSARPRDRDYEQYF. Written as DNA, the CDR3 is TGCAGTGCTAGACCCCGGGACAGGGATTACGAGCAGTACTTC.

There are a few counts of this clonotype. J is TRBJ2-1 and V is TRBV9; possible D gene TRBD1, 5 bases. Trimming left V 1 base short and J 7 bases short, with 12 bases between. CDR1 is SGDLS, CDR2 YYNGEE, per germline. This CDR3 region has 14 residues. Written as DNA, the CDR3 is TGTGCCAGCAGCGTACTGGGGCGGCCAAATGAGCAGTTCTTC. Residues: CASSVLGRPNEQFF.

This clonotype came up many times. The chain uses TRBV29-1 and TRBJ2-4; maybe TRBD1 (6 bases). Germline CDR1 SQVTM, CDR2 ANQGSEA. The CDR3 loop spans 12 amino acids. The ends were cut back, 3 bases at V and 8 bases at J, with 11 bases in the middle. The CDR3 loop reads CSVDTGSDIQYF. The CDR3 DNA follows: TGCAGCGTTGATACAGGGAGCGACATTCAGTACTTC.

In its sample, this clonotype was seen a few times. The J gene is TRBJ1-1, the V gene TRBV7-9, with D possibly being TRBD1 (6 bases). CDR1 SEHNR and CDR2 FQNEAQ come from the germline V gene (reference sequence). This CDR3 comprises 14 residues. V lost 7 bases to trimming and J lost 4 bases, with 16 bases between them. The CDR3 DNA is TGTGCCAGCAATACAGGGACGCGGAGCACTGAAGCTTTCTTT. This sequence encodes CASNTGTRSTEAFF. Full variable domain (remainder filled in from reference TRBV7-9 and TRBJ1-1): DTGVSQNPRHKITKRGQNVTFRCDPISEHNRLYWYRQTLGQGPEFLTYFQNEAQLEKSRLLSDRFSAERPKGSFSTLEIQRTEQGDSAMYLCASNTGTRSTEAFFGQGTRLTVV.